Listed here are 20 T cell receptor beta chains from one sample, sequenced in a study of T cells in Graves' hyperthyroidism and ophthalmopathy (dated by TCRdb to about 2019). Library preparation employed multiplex PCR. Sequenced on an Illumina HiSeq 2000. The TCR beta CDR3 regions were amplified from RNA transcripts. The first round of RT-PCR for the TCR CDR3 was performed with the HTBI primer set and the Qiagen OneStep RT-PCR kit. TCRdb reran the public reads through fastp at Q25 and MiXCR, keeping productive beta chains. Identical CDR3 protein sequences are pooled into one entry, listed with their most common genes and DNA. Within this sample are over 250,000 distinct CDR3 sequences, with around 25% of them counted one time only. Approximately 30% of the sample rests with the top ten. The source material was blood. Source of these receptors: a man aged 40-49 years with Graves' hyperthyroidism that later progressed to Graves' ophthalmopathy.

This clonotype was observed many times. The chain carries TRBV18 and TRBJ2-5; 7 nucleotides agree with TRBD1. V dropped 3 bases and J dropped 7; count of bases not matched to a gene: 23. This CDR3 comprises 19 residues. Germline lookup yields CDR1 KGHSH and CDR2 LQKENI. The CDR3 coding sequence is TGTGCCAGCTCACCCGCCCCGGGACAGCTCTACGACAACCCAGGGACCCAGTACTTC. Its protein is CASSPAPGQLYDNPGTQYF.

CDR3 sequence reads: CAWNEGRGTEAFF. The CDR3 nucleotides read TGTGCCTGGAATGAGGGGAGGGGGACTGAAGCTTTCTTT. The chain combines TRBV30 with TRBJ1-1; a possible D gene is TRBD1 (6 bases). The V end lost 4 bases, the J end lost 5 bases, and 14 bases lay between the germline ends. Per the germline V gene, CDR1 is GTSNPN and CDR2 is SVGIG (reference sequence). The CDR3 is made up of 13 amino acids.

Ten or more counts support this clonotype. The chain is built from TRBV11-2 and TRBJ1-1; a possible D gene is TRBD1 (5 bases). Germline V gives CDR1 SGHAT, CDR2 FQNNGV. The CDR3 is 13 residues long. V was clipped by 8 bases and J by 9 bases, with 19 bases between them. The CDR3 reads CASPITRDVKAFF. The CDR3 region has the DNA TGTGCCAGCCCTATCACCCGGGACGTAAAAGCTTTCTTT.

This clonotype was observed at least ten times. The genes are TRBV5-1 and TRBJ2-2; 7 bases agree with TRBD2. With V trimmed by 0 bases and J by 4 bases, 9 bases remained unmatched. CDR1 and CDR2 from the germline V gene are SGHRS and YFSETQ. The CDR3 runs 17 residues. The chain's CDR3 is CASSLATRGSGTGELFF. The DNA for the CDR3 is TGCGCCAGCAGCTTGGCCACCCGCGGGAGCGGCACCGGGGAGCTGTTTTTT. Full variable domain (rest looked up from reference TRBV5-1 and TRBJ2-2): KAGVTQTPRYLIKTRGQQVTLSCSPISGHRSVSWYQQTPGQGLQFLFEYFSETQRNKGNFPGRFSGRQFSNSRSEMNVSTLELGDSALYLCASSLATRGSGTGELFFGEGSRLTVL.

Many counts were recorded for this clonotype. V is TRBV4-2 and J is TRBJ2-2; 11 nucleotides agree with TRBD2. Trimming removed 3 bases from V and 3 bases from J; junction bases left unmatched: 9. The CDR3 covers 18 residues. Germline loops: CDR1 LGHNA, CDR2 YNFKEQ. CDR3 amino acids: CASSHGISGRVYTGELFF. The CDR3 DNA is TGTGCCAGCAGCCACGGTATTAGCGGGAGGGTATACACCGGGGAGCTGTTTTTT.

This clonotype was picked up many times. This chain uses TRBV12-3 or TRBV12-4 with TRBJ1-1; D is unresolved. This CDR3 is built from 13 residues. Between the trimmed V and J ends, which lost 2 bases and 11 bases, there was a span of 15 bases. CDR3: CASSLNRSGQAFF. The CDR3 nucleotides are TGTGCCAGCAGTTTAAACCGATCCGGCCAGGCTTTCTTT.

V gene TRBV2 combines with J gene TRBJ1-1, with D tentatively TRBD1 (5 bases). The V and J ends lost 7 bases and 6 bases respectively, with 15 bases between them. This CDR3 region has 13 residues. The V gene's germline CDR1 is SNHLY and CDR2 FYNNEI. The CDR3 DNA reads TGTGCCAGCAAAGGGGAGGGTATGTCTGAAGCTTTCTTT. Translating gives CASKGEGMSEAFF.

This rearrangement joins TRBV29-1 to TRBJ2-5; 9 positions agree with TRBD2. From germline, CDR1 is SQVTM and CDR2 ANQGSEA. V lost 4 bases, J lost 3 bases, and 3 bases stayed unmatched. The CDR3 extends over 13 amino acids. In nucleotides, the CDR3 is TGCAGCGTTGGAGGGACTAGCAAAGAGACCCAGTACTTC. Translated: CSVGGTSKETQYF.

This clonotype was counted ten times or more. The chain is built from TRBV5-1 and TRBJ1-1, with D tentatively TRBD1 (5 bases). Germline loops: CDR1 SGHRS, CDR2 YFSETQ. Between the trimmed V and J ends, which lost 0 bases and 6 bases, there was a span of 15 bases. The CDR3 totals 15 residues. CDR3 DNA sequence: TGCGCCAGCAGCTTGGGGGGGGGATCCTTGGCTGAAGCTTTCTTT. Its protein is CASSLGGGSLAEAFF.

This clonotype was observed many times. The chain combines TRBV20-1 with TRBJ2-7; D ambiguous. Trimming left V 3 bases short and J 3 bases short, with 6 bases between. Per germline, CDR1 DFQATT and CDR2 SNEGSKA (reference sequence). CDR3 length: 11 residues. In DNA form, the CDR3 reads TGCAGTGCTAGTTCCCACTACGAGCAGTACTTC. Protein product: CSASSHYEQYF.

This clonotype was found many times. This sequence joins TRBV7-2 and TRBJ1-5, with unresolved D. Germline V gene sequence: CDR1 SGHTA, CDR2 FQGNSA. The CDR3 sequence is 14 residues long. Trimming removed 4 bases from V and 1 base from J, with 8 bases in between. The CDR3 loop reads CASSSGLSNQPQHF. The CDR3 coding sequence is TGTGCCAGCAGCTCGGGTCTCAGCAATCAGCCCCAGCATTTT.

For this clonotype: A read error is possible here, since a much larger clone lies one base away. This chain connects TRBV7-2 to TRBJ1-5; 9 bases fit TRBD1. The CDR3 sequence is 15 residues long. The V gene's germline CDR1 is SGHTA and CDR2 FQGNSA. J was trimmed by 3 bases and V by 5 bases; bases with no gene match: 5. The CDR3 here is CASSQGQGNNQPQHF. DNA of the CDR3: TGTGCCAGCAGCCAGGGACAGGGAAACAATCAGCCCCAGCATTTT. Looking up the rest from reference TRBV7-2 and TRBJ1-5 gives the full variable domain: GAGVSQSPSNKVTEKGKDVELRCDPISGHTALYWYRQSLGQGLEFLIYFQGNSAPDKSGLPSDRFSAERTGGSVSTLTIQRTQQEDSAVYLCASSQGQGNNQPQHFGDGTRLSIL.

CDR3 region: CATRSTEQYF. As DNA, the CDR3 is TGTGCCACCCGAAGCACCGAGCAGTACTTC. The chain couples TRBV28 to TRBJ2-7; D not resolved. The V and J ends lost 10 bases and 6 bases respectively, with 10 bases between them. This CDR3 region has 10 residues. CDR1 MDHEN and CDR2 SYDVKM come from the germline V gene.

This clonotype has at least ten counts. V usage is TRBV29-1 and J usage is TRBJ2-7, with 8 positions matching TRBD1. The CDR3 is 16 amino acids. J gave up 3 bases and V 4 bases, and 14 bases lay outside the gene matches. The V gene's germline CDR1 is SQVTM and CDR2 ANQGSEA. CDR3 loop: CSVVFFGDRSLYEQYF. In DNA, the CDR3 is TGCAGCGTTGTTTTCTTCGGGGACAGGAGCCTCTACGAGCAGTACTTC.

This clonotype has ten or more counts. This chain links TRBV2 with TRBJ2-5, with D unresolved. The CDR3 extends over 10 amino acids. CDR1 is SNHLY, CDR2 FYNNEI, per germline. Trimming left V 5 bases short and J 4 bases short, with 2 bases between. The CDR3 DNA sequence: TGTGCCAGCAGTACAGAGACCCAGTACTTC. This encodes CASSTETQYF.

This clonotype was seen ten or more times. The chain recombines TRBV24-1 with TRBJ1-2; the match to TRBD1 covers 10 bases. This CDR3 contains 16 residues. The J segment lost 8 bases and the V segment lost 3 bases, leaving 11 bases of the junction unmatched. Germline CDR1 is KGHDR and CDR2 is SFDVKD. CDR3 in amino acids: CATSDPPGQGTGGYTF. In nucleotides, the CDR3 is TGTGCCACCAGTGATCCACCGGGACAGGGGACGGGAGGCTACACCTTC.

This chain uses TRBV20-1 with TRBJ1-5, with D possibly matching TRBD1 (5 bases). The germline V gene encodes CDR1 DFQATT and CDR2 SNEGSKA (reference sequence). V shed 4 bases and J shed 4 bases, with 11 bases lying between them. This CDR3 is 13 amino acids long. CDR3 region: CSATRGANQPQHF. The CDR3 DNA sequence: TGCAGTGCTACAAGAGGGGCGAATCAGCCCCAGCATTTT.

This clonotype was detected ten times or more. The V call is TRBV6-5, the J call TRBJ2-7; D may be TRBD1 (6 bases). The length of the CDR3 is 16 residues. Germline V gene data show CDR1 as MNHEY and CDR2 as SVGAGI. Trimming pared 6 bases from V and 1 base from J, leaving 19 bases between. Written as DNA, the CDR3 is TGTGCCAGCAGCATACTATCAGGGGCAGGATCCTACGAGCAGTACTTC. Its protein product is CASSILSGAGSYEQYF.

V and J are TRBV12-3 or TRBV12-4 and TRBJ2-5; tentative D call: TRBD1 (5 bases). The CDR3 consists of 14 residues. V was trimmed by 2 bases and J by 4 bases, leaving 11 bases between them. In nucleotides, the CDR3 is TGTGCCAGCAGTTTACGTGTGGGGCGAGAGACCCAGTACTTC. As protein: CASSLRVGRETQYF.

Remarks on this clonotype: A much larger clone is a single base away; this may be a read error. This rearrangement joins TRBV5-1 to TRBJ1-2, with no clear D. The CDR3 sequence is 15 residues long. Germline lookup yields CDR1 SGHRS and CDR2 YFSETQ. CDR3: CASSLGALNNYDYTF. DNA of the CDR3: TGCGCCAGCAGCTTGGGGGCTCTGAATAACTATGACTACACCTTC.